The 20 T cell receptor beta chains in this list originate from one sample, sequenced in a study of shared clonotypes between healthy human individuals. TCRdb keeps only in-frame clones here, not all; method: immunoSEQ multiplex PCR. The table lists 2,100,000 or so clones, approximately 94% of them singletons. Sequenced material: naive CD4+ T cells sorted from blood. Specified subset: CD45RA+ positively selected. These receptors were taken from a man between 18 and 35 years old in good health.

On this clone itself: The same CDR3 arises from other DNA sequences in this sample as well. The chain employs TRBV9 and TRBJ2-1, with 11 bases matching TRBD2. V was clipped by 1 base and J by 7 bases; unmatched bases: 4. From germline, CDR1 is SGDLS and CDR2 YYNGEE. The CDR3 spans 15 residues. The CDR3 reads CASSVTSGRGNEQFF. The DNA for the CDR3 is TGTGCCAGCAGCGTAACTAGCGGGAGAGGGAATGAGCAGTTCTTC.

The rearrangement links TRBV7-2 to TRBJ2-7; TRBD2 might be the D (6 bases). V lost 5 bases and J 5 bases, leaving 22 bases between the germline ends. Germline V gene sequence: CDR1 SGHTA, CDR2 FQGNSA. The CDR3 extends over 16 amino acids. The DNA of the CDR3 is TGTGCCAGCAGCACCGCCGCCGTTGGGGGGACCCACGAGCAGTACTTC. Protein: CASSTAAVGGTHEQYF.

In this sample, this clone turned up once. This CDR3 is also generated by other DNA sequences in the sample. The chain combines TRBV11-2 with TRBJ2-3, with D possibly being TRBD2 (6 bases). Trimming removed 1 base from V and 1 base from J, with 6 bases in between. Germline V gives CDR1 SGHAT, CDR2 FQNNGV. This CDR3 spans 14 amino acids. The CDR3 DNA sequence: TGTGCCAGCAGCTTAGTAGCGGGCACAGATACGCAGTATTTT. It encodes CASSLVAGTDTQYF.

This clone has only one observation. This chain uses TRBV12-5 with TRBJ1-2; no reliable D call. This CDR3 spans 14 amino acids. Germline V lookup: CDR1 LGHNT, CDR2 FRNRAP. The V gene lost 0 bases and the J gene lost 4 bases, with 9 bases spanning the gap. CDR3 in amino acids: CASGLVGTAYGYTF. In DNA form, the CDR3 reads TGTGCTAGTGGTTTGGTAGGAACGGCCTATGGCTACACCTTC.

V usage is TRBV6-1 and J usage is TRBJ2-7; 8 bases fit TRBD2. The trim removed 1 base at V and 0 bases at J, leaving 2 bases unmatched. CDR3 size: 15 residues. Germline V CDR1 and CDR2: MNHNS, SASEGT. CDR3 sequence: CASSEVGLGSYEQYF. DNA of the CDR3: TGTGCCAGCAGTGAAGTGGGACTAGGCTCCTACGAGCAGTACTTC.

This clone was observed once. The CDR3 is CASRLRRGNFNEQFF. For the CDR3, the DNA is TGTGCCAGCAGACTACGGCGGGGCAATTTCAATGAGCAGTTCTTC. The chain recombines TRBV28 with TRBJ2-1; maybe TRBD2 (6 bases). Germline CDR1 MDHEN, CDR2 SYDVKM. Trimming removed 6 bases from V and 6 bases from J, with 18 bases in between. This CDR3 region has 15 residues.

The rearrangement joins TRBV6-5 to TRBJ2-7, with 9 bases fitting TRBD1. Germline CDR1 is MNHEY and CDR2 is SVGAGI. This CDR3 has 11 residues. V lost 5 bases, J lost 12 bases, and 5 bases stayed unmatched. The CDR3 DNA reads TGTGCCAGCAGTACGGGACAGGGCCGGTACTTC. As protein: CASSTGQGRYF.

This chain connects TRBV7-8 to TRBJ2-5; perhaps TRBD1 as D (6 bases). The CDR3 has 15 amino acids. Deletions cut 5 bases from V and 1 base from J, with 14 bases between. The germline gives CDR1 SGHVS, CDR2 FQNEAQ. The CDR3 DNA is TGTGCCAGCAGCCCCCGACAGGCAATCCAAGAGACCCAGTACTTC. Translation: CASSPRQAIQETQYF.

The chain combines TRBV23-1 with TRBJ1-2; unclear D gene. TRBV23-1 is an ORF for which the function is uncertain. The CDR3 is made up of 13 amino acids. Trimming took 5 bases from V and 5 from J, leaving 12 bases between them. CDR3 nucleotide sequence: TGCGCCAGCAGTAACAGATTCTCGTATGGCTACACCTTC. This codes for CASSNRFSYGYTF.

The J gene is TRBJ2-1, the V gene TRBV18; the D gene is possibly TRBD2 (6 bases). The CDR3 is made up of 16 amino acids. Trimming removed 5 bases from V and 0 bases from J, with 14 bases in between. Germline CDR1 is KGHSH and CDR2 is LQKENI. CDR3 amino acids: CASSTRLGSSYNEQFF. DNA for the CDR3: TGTGCCAGCTCAACTAGACTAGGAAGCTCCTACAATGAGCAGTTCTTC.

This clone occurred once. The chain recombines TRBV2 with TRBJ2-7; no clear D. CDR1 SNHLY and CDR2 FYNNEI come from the germline V gene. This CDR3 has 15 residues. Trimming pared 8 bases from V and 2 bases from J, leaving 19 bases between. The CDR3 reads CASHPDTSWAYEQYF. The DNA of the CDR3 is TGTGCCAGCCACCCTGACACGTCATGGGCCTACGAGCAGTACTTC.

The V call is TRBV5-1, the J call TRBJ1-6; D unclear. V was pared by 0 bases and J by 7 bases, with 8 bases between. Per germline, CDR1 SGHRS and CDR2 YFSETQ. The length of the CDR3 is 14 residues. This CDR3 is CASSLGQFNSPLHF. CDR3 DNA sequence: TGCGCCAGCAGCTTGGGGCAGTTCAATTCACCCCTCCACTTT.

On this clone itself: Other DNA variants within this sample encode the same CDR3. The rearrangement uses TRBV7-2 and TRBJ1-3, with 7 bases identical to TRBD1. Germline lookup yields CDR1 SGHTA and CDR2 FQGNSA. Unmatched junction bases numbered 5, after V lost 6 bases and J lost 0 bases. CDR3 length: 15 residues. The DNA for the CDR3 is TGTGCCAGCAGTTCGACAGGGAGCTCTGGAAACACCATATATTTT. Translated: CASSSTGSSGNTIYF.

The chain combines TRBV7-8 with TRBJ2-5, with TRBD1 as a possible D gene (6 bases). Germline V gene sequence: CDR1 SGHVS, CDR2 FQNEAQ. The V end lost 11 bases, the J end lost 4 bases, and 11 bases lay between the germline ends. This CDR3 has 11 residues. DNA for the CDR3: TGTGCCCAGGGGTTGGGAGAGACCCAGTACTTC. Protein: CAQGLGETQYF.

The chain carries TRBV30 and TRBJ2-7; D remains ambiguous. There are 12 residues in the CDR3. The V and J ends lost 4 bases and 2 bases respectively, with 9 bases between them. Germline loops: CDR1 GTSNPN, CDR2 SVGIG (reference sequence). CDR3 in amino acids: CAWNLLAYEQYF. CDR3 nucleotide sequence: TGTGCCTGGAATCTACTGGCCTACGAGCAGTACTTC.

The chain links TRBV18 to TRBJ1-2; the match to TRBD1 covers 7 bases. With V trimmed by 6 bases and J by 5 bases, 12 bases remained unmatched. The germline CDR1 and CDR2 sequences are KGHSH and LQKENI. There are 15 residues in the CDR3. The CDR3 protein is CASSGPGQLTYGYTF. The CDR3 DNA reads TGTGCCAGCTCGGGTCCGGGACAGTTGACGTATGGCTACACCTTC.

This chain uses TRBV30 with TRBJ2-7; 11 bases line up with TRBD2. Germline lookup yields CDR1 GTSNPN and CDR2 SVGIG (reference sequence). V trimming: 2 bases; J trimming: 3 bases; junction bases outside the gene matches: 9. CDR3 length: 16 residues. The DNA of the CDR3 is TGTGCCTGGAGTCCGCCGGGACTAGCGGAGAACTACGAGCAGTACTTC. Translation: CAWSPPGLAENYEQYF.

CDR3 in DNA: TGTGCCAGCAGTAATGTGGCAGGGGTAAATACTGAAGCTTTCTTT. Translation gives CASSNVAGVNTEAFF. The gene calls are TRBV28 and TRBJ1-1, with D possibly TRBD1 on 6 matching bases. Germline lookup yields CDR1 MDHEN and CDR2 SYDVKM. With 5 bases removed from V and 5 bases from J, the gap between germline ends came to 18 bases. The CDR3 is made up of 15 amino acids.

In its sample, this clone was seen once. The V gene is TRBV7-2, the J gene TRBJ1-5; no definite D call. Germline CDR1 SGHTA, CDR2 FQGNSA. The V end was cut by 1 base, the J end by 3 bases, with 13 bases between. CDR3 length: 16 amino acids. CDR3 bases: TGTGCCAGCAGCTTAGACGCATCCACGAACAATCAGCCCCAGCATTTT. It encodes CASSLDASTNNQPQHF.

The chain combines TRBV29-1 with TRBJ2-1; 14 positions agree with TRBD2. The CDR3 consists of 19 residues. Germline V lookup: CDR1 SQVTM, CDR2 ANQGSEA. V was clipped by 1 base and J by 1 base; unmatched bases: 9. In nucleotides, the CDR3 is TGCAGCGTTGAAGGCGGGACTAGCGGGAGTTCGAGGTCCTACAATGAGCAGTTCTTC. Protein sequence: CSVEGGTSGSSRSYNEQFF.